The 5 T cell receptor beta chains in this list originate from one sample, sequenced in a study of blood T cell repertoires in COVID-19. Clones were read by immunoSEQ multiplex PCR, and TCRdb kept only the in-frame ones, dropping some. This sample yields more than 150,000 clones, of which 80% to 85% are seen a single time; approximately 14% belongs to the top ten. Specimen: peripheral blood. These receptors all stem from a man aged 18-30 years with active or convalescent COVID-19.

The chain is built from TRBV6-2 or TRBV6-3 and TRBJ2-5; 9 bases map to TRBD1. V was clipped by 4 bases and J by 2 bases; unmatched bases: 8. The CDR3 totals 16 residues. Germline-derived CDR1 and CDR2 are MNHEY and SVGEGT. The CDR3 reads CASSLRTGVGQETQYF. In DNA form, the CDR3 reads TGTGCCAGCAGTTTAAGGACAGGGGTCGGACAAGAGACCCAGTACTTC.

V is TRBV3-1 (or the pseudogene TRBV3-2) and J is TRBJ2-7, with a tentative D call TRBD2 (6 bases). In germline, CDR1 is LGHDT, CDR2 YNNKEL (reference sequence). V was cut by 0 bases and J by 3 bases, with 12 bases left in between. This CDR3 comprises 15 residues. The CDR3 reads CASSQDGGIRYEQYF. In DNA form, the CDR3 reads TGTGCCAGCAGCCAAGACGGGGGAATCCGCTACGAGCAGTACTTC.

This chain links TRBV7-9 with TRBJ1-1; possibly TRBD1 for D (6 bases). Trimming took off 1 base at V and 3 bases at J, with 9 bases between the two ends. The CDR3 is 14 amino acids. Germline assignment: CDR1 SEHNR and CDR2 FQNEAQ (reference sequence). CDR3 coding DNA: TGTGCCAGCAGCTTAGATGACAGGTACACTGAAGCTTTCTTT. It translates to CASSLDDRYTEAFF.

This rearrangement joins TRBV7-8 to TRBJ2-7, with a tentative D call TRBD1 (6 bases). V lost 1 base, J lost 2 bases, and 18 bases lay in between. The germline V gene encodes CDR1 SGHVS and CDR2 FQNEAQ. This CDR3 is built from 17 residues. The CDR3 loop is CASSLGPGTRVPYEQYF. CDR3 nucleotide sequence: TGTGCCAGCAGCTTAGGTCCAGGGACAAGGGTCCCCTACGAGCAGTACTTC.

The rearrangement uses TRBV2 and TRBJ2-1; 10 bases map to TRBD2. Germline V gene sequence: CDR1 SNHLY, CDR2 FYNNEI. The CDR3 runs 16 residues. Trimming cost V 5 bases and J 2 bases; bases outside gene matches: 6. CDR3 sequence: CASSKIAGGPYNEQFF. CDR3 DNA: TGTGCCAGCAGTAAAATAGCGGGGGGTCCCTACAATGAGCAGTTCTTC.